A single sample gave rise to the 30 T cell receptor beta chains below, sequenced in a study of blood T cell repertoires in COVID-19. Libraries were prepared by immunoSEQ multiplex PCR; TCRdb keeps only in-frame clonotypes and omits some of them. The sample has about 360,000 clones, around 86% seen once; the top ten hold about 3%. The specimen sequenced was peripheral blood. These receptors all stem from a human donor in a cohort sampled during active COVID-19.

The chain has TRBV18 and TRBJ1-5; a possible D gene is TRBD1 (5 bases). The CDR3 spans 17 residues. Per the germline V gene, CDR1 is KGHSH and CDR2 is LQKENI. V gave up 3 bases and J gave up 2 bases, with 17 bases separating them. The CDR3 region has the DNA TGTGCCAGCTCACCGGTCGACAGAGTCCTTGGCAATCAGCCCCAGCATTTT. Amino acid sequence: CASSPVDRVLGNQPQHF.

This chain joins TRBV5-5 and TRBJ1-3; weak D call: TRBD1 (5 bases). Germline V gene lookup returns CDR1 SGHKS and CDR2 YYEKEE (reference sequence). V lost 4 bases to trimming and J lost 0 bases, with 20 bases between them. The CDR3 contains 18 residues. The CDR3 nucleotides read TGTGCCAGCAGCCACCCTGGGAGGGACCTGAGCTCTGGAAACACCATATATTTT. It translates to CASSHPGRDLSSGNTIYF.

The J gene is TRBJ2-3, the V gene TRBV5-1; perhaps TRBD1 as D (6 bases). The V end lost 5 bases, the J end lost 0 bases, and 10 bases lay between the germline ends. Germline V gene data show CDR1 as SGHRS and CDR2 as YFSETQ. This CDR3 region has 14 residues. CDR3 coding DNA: TGCGCCAGCAGAGGGGGTTCTAGCACAGATACGCAGTATTTT. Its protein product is CASRGGSSTDTQYF.

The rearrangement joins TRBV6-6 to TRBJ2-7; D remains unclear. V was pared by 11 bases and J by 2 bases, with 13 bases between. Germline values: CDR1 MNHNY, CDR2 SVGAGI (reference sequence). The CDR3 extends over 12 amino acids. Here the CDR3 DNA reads TGTGCCCTCAGAGGCACGACCTACGAGCAGTACTTC. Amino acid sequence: CALRGTTYEQYF.

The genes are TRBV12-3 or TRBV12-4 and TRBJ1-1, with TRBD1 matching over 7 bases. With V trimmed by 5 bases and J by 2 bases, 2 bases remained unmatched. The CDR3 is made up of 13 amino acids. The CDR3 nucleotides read TGTGCCAGCAGTCGGACAGGTAACACTGAAGCTTTCTTT. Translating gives CASSRTGNTEAFF.

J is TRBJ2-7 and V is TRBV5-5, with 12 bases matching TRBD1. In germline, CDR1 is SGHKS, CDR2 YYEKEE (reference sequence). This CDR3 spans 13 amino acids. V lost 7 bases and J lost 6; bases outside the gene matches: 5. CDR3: CASLGQGAGEQYF. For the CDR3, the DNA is TGTGCCAGCTTGGGACAGGGGGCAGGCGAGCAGTACTTC. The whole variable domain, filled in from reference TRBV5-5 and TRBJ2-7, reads DAGVTQSPTHLIKTRGQQVTLRCSPISGHKSVSWYQQVLGQGPQFIFQYYEKEERGRGNFPDRFSARQFPNYSSELNVNALLLGDSALYLCASLGQGAGEQYFGPGTRLTVT.

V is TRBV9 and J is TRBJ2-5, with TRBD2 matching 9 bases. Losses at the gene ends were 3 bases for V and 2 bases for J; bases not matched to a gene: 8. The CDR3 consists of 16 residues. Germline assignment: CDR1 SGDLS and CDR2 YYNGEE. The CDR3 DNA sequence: TGTGCCAGCAGCGCAACGGGGCTAGCGGGGCAAGAGACCCAGTACTTC. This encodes CASSATGLAGQETQYF.

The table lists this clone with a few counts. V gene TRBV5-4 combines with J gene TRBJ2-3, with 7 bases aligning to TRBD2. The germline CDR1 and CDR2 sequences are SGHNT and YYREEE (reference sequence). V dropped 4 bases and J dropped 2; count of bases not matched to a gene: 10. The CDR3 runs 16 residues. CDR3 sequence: CASSKTSVVSTDTQYF. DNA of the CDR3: TGTGCCAGCAGCAAAACTAGCGTAGTTTCCACAGATACGCAGTATTTT.

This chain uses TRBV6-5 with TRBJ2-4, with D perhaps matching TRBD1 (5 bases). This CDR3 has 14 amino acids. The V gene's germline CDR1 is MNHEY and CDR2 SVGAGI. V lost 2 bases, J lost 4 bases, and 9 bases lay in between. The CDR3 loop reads CASSYAGNKNIQYF. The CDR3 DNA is TGTGCCAGCAGTTACGCAGGGAATAAAAACATTCAGTACTTC.

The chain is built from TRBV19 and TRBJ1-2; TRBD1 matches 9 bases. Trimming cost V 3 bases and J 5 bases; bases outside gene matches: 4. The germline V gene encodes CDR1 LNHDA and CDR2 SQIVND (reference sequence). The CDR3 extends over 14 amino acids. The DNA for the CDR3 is TGTGCCAGTAGTATTCTCGGGACAGGGTATGGCTACACCTTC. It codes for CASSILGTGYGYTF.

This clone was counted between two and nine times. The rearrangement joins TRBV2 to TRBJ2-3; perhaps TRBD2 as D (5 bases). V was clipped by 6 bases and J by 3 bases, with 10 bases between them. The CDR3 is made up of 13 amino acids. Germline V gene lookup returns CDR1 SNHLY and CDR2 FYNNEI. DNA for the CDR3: TGTGCCAGCAGGGAGACTACTACAGATACGCAGTATTTT. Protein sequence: CASRETTTDTQYF.

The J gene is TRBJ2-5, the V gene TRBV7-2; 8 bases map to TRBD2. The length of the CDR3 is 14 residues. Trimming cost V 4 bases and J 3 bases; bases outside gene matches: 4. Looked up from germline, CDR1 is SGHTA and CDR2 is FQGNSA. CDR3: CASSYGLAKETQYF. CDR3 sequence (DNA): TGTGCCAGCAGCTACGGACTAGCAAAAGAGACCCAGTACTTC.

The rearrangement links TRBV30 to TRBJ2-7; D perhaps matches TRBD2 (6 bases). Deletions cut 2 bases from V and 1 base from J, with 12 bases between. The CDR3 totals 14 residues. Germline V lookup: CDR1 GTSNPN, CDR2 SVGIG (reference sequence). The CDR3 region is CAWSYGGESYEQYF. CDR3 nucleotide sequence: TGTGCCTGGAGTTACGGAGGGGAGTCCTACGAGCAGTACTTC.

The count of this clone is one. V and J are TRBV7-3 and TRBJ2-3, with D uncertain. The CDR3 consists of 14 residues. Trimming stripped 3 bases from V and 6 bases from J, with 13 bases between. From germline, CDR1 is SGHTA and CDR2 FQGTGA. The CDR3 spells CASSFLGALDTQYF. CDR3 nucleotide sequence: TGTGCCAGCAGCTTCTTAGGAGCGCTGGATACGCAGTATTTT.

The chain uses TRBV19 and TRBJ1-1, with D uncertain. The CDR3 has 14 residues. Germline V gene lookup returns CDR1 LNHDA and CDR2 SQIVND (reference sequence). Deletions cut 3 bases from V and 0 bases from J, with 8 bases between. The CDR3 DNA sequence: TGTGCCAGTAGTATTGGAGGGCTGAACACTGAAGCTTTCTTT. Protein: CASSIGGLNTEAFF.

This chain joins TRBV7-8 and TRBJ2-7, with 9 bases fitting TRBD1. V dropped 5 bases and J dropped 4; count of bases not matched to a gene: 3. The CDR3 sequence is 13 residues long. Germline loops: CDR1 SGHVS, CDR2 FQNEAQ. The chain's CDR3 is CASSIGQGYEQYF. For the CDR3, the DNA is TGTGCCAGCAGCATCGGACAGGGGTACGAGCAGTACTTC.

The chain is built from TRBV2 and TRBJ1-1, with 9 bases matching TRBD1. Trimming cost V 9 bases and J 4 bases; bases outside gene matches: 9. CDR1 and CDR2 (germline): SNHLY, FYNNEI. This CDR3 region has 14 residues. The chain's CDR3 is CARDRDRDATEAFF. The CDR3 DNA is TGTGCCAGAGACCGGGACAGGGATGCCACTGAAGCTTTCTTT. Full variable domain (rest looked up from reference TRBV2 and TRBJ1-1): EPEVTQTPSHQVTQMGQEVILRCVPISNHLYFYWYRQILGQKVEFLVSFYNNEISEKSEIFDDQFSVERPDGSNFTLKIRSTKLEDSAMYFCARDRDRDATEAFFGQGTRLTVV.

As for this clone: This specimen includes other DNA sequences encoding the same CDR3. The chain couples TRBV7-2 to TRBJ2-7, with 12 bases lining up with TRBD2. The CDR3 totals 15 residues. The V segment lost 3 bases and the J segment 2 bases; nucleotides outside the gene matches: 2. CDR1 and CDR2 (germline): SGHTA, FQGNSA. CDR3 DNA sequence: TGTGCCAGCAGCTTTACTAGCGGGGGGCCCTACGAGCAGTACTTC. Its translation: CASSFTSGGPYEQYF.

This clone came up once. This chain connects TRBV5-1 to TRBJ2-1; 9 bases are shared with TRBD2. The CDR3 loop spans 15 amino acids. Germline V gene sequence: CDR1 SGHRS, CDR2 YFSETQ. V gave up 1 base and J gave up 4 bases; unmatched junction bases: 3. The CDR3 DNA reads TGCGCCAGCAGCTTGCCTAGCGGGGATTACAATGAGCAGTTCTTC. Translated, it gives CASSLPSGDYNEQFF.

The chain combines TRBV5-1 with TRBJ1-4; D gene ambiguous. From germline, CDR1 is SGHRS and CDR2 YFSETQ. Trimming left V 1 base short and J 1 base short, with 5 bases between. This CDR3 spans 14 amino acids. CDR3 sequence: CASSLSVTNEKLFF. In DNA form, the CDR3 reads TGCGCCAGCAGCTTGTCAGTAACTAATGAAAAACTGTTTTTT. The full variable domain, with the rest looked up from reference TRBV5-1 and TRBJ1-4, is KAGVTQTPRYLIKTRGQQVTLSCSPISGHRSVSWYQQTPGQGLQFLFEYFSETQRNKGNFPGRFSGRQFSNSRSEMNVSTLELGDSALYLCASSLSVTNEKLFFGSGTQLSVL.

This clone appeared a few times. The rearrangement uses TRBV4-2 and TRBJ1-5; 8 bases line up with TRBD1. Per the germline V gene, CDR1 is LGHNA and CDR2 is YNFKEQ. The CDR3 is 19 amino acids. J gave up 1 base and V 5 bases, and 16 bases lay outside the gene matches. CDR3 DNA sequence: TGTGCCAGCAGCTCCCGGACAGGGCCCATCCCGGGGAGCAATCAGCCCCAGCATTTT. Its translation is CASSSRTGPIPGSNQPQHF.

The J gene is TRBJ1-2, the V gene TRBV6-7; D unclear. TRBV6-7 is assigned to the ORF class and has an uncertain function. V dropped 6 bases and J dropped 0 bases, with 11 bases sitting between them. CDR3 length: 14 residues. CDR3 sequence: CASSSESPNYGYTF. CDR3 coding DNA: TGTGCCAGCAGCTCGGAGTCGCCTAACTATGGCTACACCTTC.

The chain's CDR3 is CASSQYLREQFTGELFF. The CDR3 DNA follows: TGCGCCAGCAGTCAATATCTGCGGGAGCAATTCACCGGGGAGCTGTTTTTT. The chain joins TRBV23-1 to TRBJ2-2, with 7 bases aligning to TRBD2. Being an ORF, TRBV23-1 has a function that is uncertain. V lost 1 base and J lost 4; bases outside the gene matches: 9. This CDR3 comprises 17 residues.

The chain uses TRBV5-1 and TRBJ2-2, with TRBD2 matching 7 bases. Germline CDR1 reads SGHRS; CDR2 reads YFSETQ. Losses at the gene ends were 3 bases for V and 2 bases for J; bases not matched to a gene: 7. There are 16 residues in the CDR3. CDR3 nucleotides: TGCGCCAGCAGCTCCAATAGCGGGCCTAACACCGGGGAGCTGTTTTTT. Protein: CASSSNSGPNTGELFF.

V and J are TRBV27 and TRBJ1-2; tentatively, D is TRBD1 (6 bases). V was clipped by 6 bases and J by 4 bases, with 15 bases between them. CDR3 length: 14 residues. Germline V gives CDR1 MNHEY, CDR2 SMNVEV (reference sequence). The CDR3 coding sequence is TGTGCCAGCAGCAGTGAAACAGGGTTCTATGGCTACACCTTC. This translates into CASSSETGFYGYTF.

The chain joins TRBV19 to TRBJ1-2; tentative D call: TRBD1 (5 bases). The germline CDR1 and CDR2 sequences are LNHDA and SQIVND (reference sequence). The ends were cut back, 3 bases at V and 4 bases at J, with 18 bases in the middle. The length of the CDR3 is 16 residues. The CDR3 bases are TGTGCCAGTAGTATTTTCGGGCAGGGTGATATCTATGGCTACACCTTC. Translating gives CASSIFGQGDIYGYTF.

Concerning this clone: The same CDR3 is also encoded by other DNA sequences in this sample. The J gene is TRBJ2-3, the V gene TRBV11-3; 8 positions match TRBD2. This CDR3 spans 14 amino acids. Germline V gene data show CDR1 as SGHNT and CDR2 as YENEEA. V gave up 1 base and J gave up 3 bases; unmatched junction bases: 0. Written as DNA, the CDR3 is TGTGCCAGCAGCTTAGTAGCGGGGACAGATACGCAGTATTTT. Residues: CASSLVAGTDTQYF.

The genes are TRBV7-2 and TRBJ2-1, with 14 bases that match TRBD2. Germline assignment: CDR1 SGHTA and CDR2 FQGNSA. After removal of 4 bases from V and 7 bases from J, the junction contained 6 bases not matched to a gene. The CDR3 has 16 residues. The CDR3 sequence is CASSSGTSGRGNEQFF. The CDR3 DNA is TGTGCCAGCAGCTCCGGGACTAGCGGGAGAGGAAATGAGCAGTTCTTC.

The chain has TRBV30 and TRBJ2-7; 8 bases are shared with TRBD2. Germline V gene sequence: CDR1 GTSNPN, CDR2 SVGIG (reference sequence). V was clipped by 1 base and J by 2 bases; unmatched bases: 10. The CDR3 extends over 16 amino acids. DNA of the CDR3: TGTGCCTGGAGTGGATCAGCGGGAGCCAGGACCTACGAGCAGTACTTC. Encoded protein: CAWSGSAGARTYEQYF.

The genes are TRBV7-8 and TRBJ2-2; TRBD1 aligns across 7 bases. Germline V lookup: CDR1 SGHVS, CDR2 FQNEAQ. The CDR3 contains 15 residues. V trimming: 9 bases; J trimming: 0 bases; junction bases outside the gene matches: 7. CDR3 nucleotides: TGTGCCAGTCCTAGACAGGGAACGAACACCGGGGAGCTGTTTTTT. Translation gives CASPRQGTNTGELFF.